The subject of this entry is one T cell receptor beta chain. Its antigen remains undetermined. The record has no base qualities; no much larger clone is one base away. The data derive from a study of cytomegalovirus exposure and HLA in healthy donors (dated by TCRdb to about 2017). As for the study more broadly: According to an earlier analysis of 587 of the donors, 150 million to 200 million T cells yielded 95 million to 140 million unique TCR beta sequences and around 280 Gb of sequence data. Around 330 gigabases of sequencing data and around 80 million unique TCR sequences made up an early release that covered several hundred HLA-typed donors. Every repertoire in the discovery cohort had been generated on one and the same sequencing platform. Along with the 666-subject first cohort, a separate validation cohort of about 110 different subjects was used. The study aimed to test whether signatures of past pathogen exposure could be identified by cataloging public T cell receptors. The genetic ancestry cluster associated with self-reported Caucasian donors included 81% of the approximately 410 genotyped donors. An earlier analysis of around 640 of the donors used high-throughput TCR beta sequencing to judge whether each TCR beta V gene segment behaved as functional or pseudogenic. Typing coverage differed by locus: A, B, C, DRB1 and DQB1 were typed in about 629-640 donors, DQA1 in about 500, DPA1 in some 600, and DPB1 in just under 490. In the later analysis, no new phenotypic data were used to find candidate immune exposures; instead, reliance was placed on TCR beta sequences and their occurrence across donors. The study profiled the T cell repertoires of some 610 subjects by immunosequencing and related them to cytomegalovirus serostatus. Donor age, sex, ethnicity and CMV serostatus were compiled alongside the repertoire data. HLA typing included class I and class II loci at four-digit resolution. Roughly 5 DR-DQ haplotypes were handled as single units for association and clustering, since linkage in the cohort was strong. A later analysis re-analyzed previously published TCR beta repertoires from roughly 630 donors and added high-resolution HLA genotyping to study TCR occurrence patterns. A later genetic analysis used genome-wide SNP genotypes for about 60% of the roughly 670 donors, treating that subset as a discovery cohort. The study combined high-throughput TCR immunosequencing, statistical association of individual TCRs with disease status, and machine learning to predict cytomegalovirus infection status. On average, over 200,000 unique TCR beta nucleotide sequences were sequenced per donor among about 400 genotyped donors of the cohort, with about 17% of those sequences being non-productive. General study outcomes and caveats: In vitro tests confirmed that a few of the cytomegalovirus-associated TCR beta chains recognize cytomegalovirus antigens. In a later analysis, around 15,000 TCR beta sequences were associated with specific HLA alleles at a false discovery rate of 0.05. Most CMV-associated TCR beta chains appeared to be HLA-restricted in a later analysis, and the HLA associations seemed to be driven largely by CMV exposure. Some IMGT-functional V segments, including TRBV6-2 and TRBV6-3, could not be distinguished by the 87-base-pair reads and were therefore excluded. Linkage disequilibrium might explain the correlated functional status among segregating V segments, but an unknown experimental factor could not be ruled out. In a later analysis, HLA-associated TCR beta chains were found to be more clonally expanded and to have lower generation probabilities than equally common non-associated chains. A total of 150 to 200 TCR beta chains were listed by the study as associated with cytomegalovirus. The classifier was reported to diagnose cytomegalovirus status with high specificity and sensitivity in both the original cohort and the validation cohort. V-gene and J-gene trimming of TCR beta chains was associated with a missense DCLRE1C variant in a later genetic analysis, and the association was replicated in an independent cohort. Because HLA typing was unavailable for some donors at each locus, only the typed subset was used in association tests. Several of the top co-occurrence clusters appeared to be linked to parvovirus B19, influenza, CMV and Epstein-Barr virus, according to a later analysis. The earlier analysis of approximately 590 of the donors excluded some 16 rarely observed V segments, including chromosome 9 orphons, because counts were too low. Presence/absence analyses assumed roughly uniform sequencing depth across donors, an assumption that may not hold. When HLA alleles, especially DR and DQ, strongly co-occurred, TCR associations were difficult to assign to individual alleles. In a later analysis, the rate of TCR association differed among HLA loci, with DRB1 alleles having the most associated TCRs and HLA-C alleles having the fewest. According to a later genetic analysis, donors in an Asian-associated ancestry cluster had fewer N-insertions in productive TCRs than the approximately 670-donor mean. The only immune exposure information available for the cohort was CMV serostatus. The cohort was sequenced for TCR beta chains only, and without alpha or paired-chain data the features that could be detected were limited. A group of highly shared sequence variants was considered likely to be a technical artifact of the sequencing pipeline. Most TCR sequences were seen in very few donors, while some public TCRs were found in many individuals. A further reported finding was that TCR beta sequences accurately predicted the HLA-A and HLA-B alleles for most subjects in the first cohort. According to the authors, the approach could potentially be generalized to other disease states and immunological phenotypes. In an earlier analysis of 587 of the donors, most TCR beta V segments appeared in productive rearrangements about 90% or about 30% of the time, broadly matching IMGT annotations.

The library was prepared using the immunoSEQ multiplex PCR assay. For the multiplex PCR, a mixture combining 60 forward primers for TCR Vbeta segments and 13 reverse primers for TCR Jbeta segments was used. The CDR3 region of rearranged TCR beta genes was amplified from genomic DNA by a multiplex PCR assay. The amplified TCR beta libraries were sequenced on the Illumina HiSeq System as 87-base-pair reads. The authors processed their data as follows. Across the 670 or so repertoires, a later analysis counted around 80 million unique TCR beta chains, roughly 11 million of which were shared by at least two donors. Raw reads were error-corrected and collapsed into unique sequences by a nearest-neighbor algorithm in which closely related sequences were merged to remove PCR and sequencing errors. V, D and J gene segments were assigned by aligning CDR3 sequences to IMGT reference sequences. Each retained sequence needed at least a six-nucleotide match to both a V gene segment and a J gene segment. Rearrangements were called productive when the CDR3 lacked stop codons and stayed in frame with V and J; all others were non-productive. CDR3 was defined by IMGT convention, running from the second conserved V-encoded cysteine to the conserved J-encoded phenylalanine. Sequences without an unambiguous match to a single V gene segment were excluded from the earlier analysis of 450 to 650 of the donors. An earlier analysis of a few hundred of the donors called V segments functional above 56.7% productive rearrangements and segregating when the between-donor standard deviation exceeded 5%. To diagnose cytomegalovirus status from the catalog of TCR beta chain sequences, a statistical classification framework was built. In a later analysis, V and J genes were assigned by comparing TCR nucleotide sequences against IMGT/GENE-DB human TR gene sequences. In a later analysis, CDR3 sequences and most-parsimonious VDJ recombination scenarios were assigned using the TCRdist pipeline. In a later analysis, each TCR beta chain was defined by its CDR3 amino acid sequence together with its V-gene family, and reads without a unique V-gene family were excluded. To address suspected cross-contamination and a sequencing artifact, a later analysis removed some 620 highly shared, low-generation-probability nucleotide sequences. For each public chain, a later analysis derived a clonal expansion index from normalized ranks of inferred template counts within each repertoire. In a later analysis, generation probabilities were computed using a VDJ recombination model fitted to out-of-frame rearrangements, and the results were checked against IGoR. In a later analysis, hypergeometric tests were used to score TCR-TCR, TCR-HLA and TCR-CMV co-occurrence, with a repertoire-size bias correction applied to TCR pairs. To estimate false discovery rates, a later analysis permuted the HLA or CMV assignments 20 times. A later analysis grouped co-occurring TCRs with DBSCAN, adding TCRdist sequence similarity when clustering within HLA-allele-positive subsets. Repertoires with fewer than 30,000 or more than 120,000 public chains, plus five repertoires with anomalous nucleotide sharing, were excluded from co-occurrence clustering. The table was pulled from immuneACCESS by TCRdb, which kept in-frame rearrangements only. Such tables lose some clones; where checked, under half of the loss comes from unresolved V genes, and the rest has no known cause. That table supplies the V and J calls and clone size; D and trimming were determined from the DNA. Counted in this sample were roughly 80,000 clones; approximately 84% of them appeared once. Jointly, the top ten make up 2.4% of the sample.

V loses 4 bases of germline sequence and J loses 6 bases, and the interval between the two ends is 13 bases. Via the germline V gene, CDR1 is SGDLS and CDR2 YYNGEE. Including the terminal cysteine and phenylalanine, the CDR3 comprises 13 residues. This entry keeps only the CDR3 DNA: 39 bases, framed from base 1. The cohort was made up of approximately 700 healthy bone marrow donors. All cohort members were sampled while nominally healthy, although unrecorded immune exposures were likely present. The donor was CMV seronegative and belonged to the group of approximately 320 seronegative cohort members. Every donor gave a peripheral blood sample, and the peripheral blood mononuclear cells from that sample were used for TCR beta sequencing. Genomic DNA extraction from the blood cell samples was performed with the Qiagen DNeasy Blood Extraction Kit.

This sequence originates from a woman between 45 and 65 years old in good health and CMV-seronegative. The chain is encoded by TRBV9 joined to TRBJ1-2; there is no confident call for the D gene. Sequencing was done on a sample of PBMCs. CDR3 loop: CASSPKRGDGYTF. The sequence in DNA is TGTGCCAGCAGCCCAAAACGCGGGGATGGCTACACCTTC.